Presented here are 2 T cell receptor beta chains from one specimen sequenced in a study of PD-1 blockade in classical Hodgkin lymphoma. TCRdb's table, derived via immunoSEQ multiplex PCR, lists solely in-frame clones and lacks some. In the table there are tens of thousands of clones, roughly 90% of which are singletons. As to time point: newly diagnosed, previously untreated cHL patient sample. Magnetic negative selection was used to purify CD4+ T cells from PBMCs that had been thawed. Sample: CD4+ T cells from blood. The receptors come from a human donor with classical Hodgkin lymphoma.

This chain links TRBV5-5 with TRBJ2-7, with a possible D match to TRBD2 (6 bases). Between the trimmed V and J ends, which lost 4 bases and 2 bases, there was a span of 16 bases. Per the germline V gene, CDR1 is SGHKS and CDR2 is YYEKEE (reference sequence). CDR3 size: 15 residues. CDR3 residues: CASSPTQLATYEQYV. In DNA, the CDR3 is TGTGCCAGCAGCCCCACCCAACTAGCAACCTACGAGCAGTACGTC.

The chain links TRBV10-3 to TRBJ1-4; D possibly corresponds to TRBD1 (5 bases). V was clipped by 9 bases and J by 8 bases, with 16 bases between them. The CDR3 contains 13 residues. Germline V gene sequence: CDR1 ENHRY, CDR2 SYGVKD. CDR3 loop: CAMSPGPREKLFF. CDR3 bases: TGTGCCATGTCGCCAGGGCCTCGGGAAAAACTGTTTTTT.